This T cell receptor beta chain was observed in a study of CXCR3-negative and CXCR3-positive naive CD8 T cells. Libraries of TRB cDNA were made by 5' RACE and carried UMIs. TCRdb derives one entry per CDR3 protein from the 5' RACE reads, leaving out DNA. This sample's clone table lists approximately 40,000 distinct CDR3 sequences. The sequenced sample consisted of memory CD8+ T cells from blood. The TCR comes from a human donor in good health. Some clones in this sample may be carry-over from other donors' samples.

The CDR3 region is CASSPHWGDEQYF. V is TRBV12-3 or TRBV12-4 and J is TRBJ2-7; the D call of TRBD1 rests on TCRdb alone, since no DNA is present to check it. The CDR3 runs to 13 residues.